This passage covers 10 T cell receptor beta chains from one sample sequenced in a study of beta chain features in type 1 diabetes. Reverse transcribing all isolated RNA meant expressed TCRB transcripts were sequenced. Sequencing was performed with immunoSEQ multiplex PCR; in TCRdb, only in-frame clones are kept and a portion is missing. The sample holds approximately 120,000 clones, 30% to 50% seen once. Sequenced sample: stem cell memory CD4+ T cells from blood. The receptors were gathered from a woman younger than 30 in good health.

The V call is TRBV10-3, the J call TRBJ2-7, with TRBD1 as a possible D gene (6 bases). V was trimmed by 6 bases and J by 4 bases, leaving 13 bases between them. The CDR3 runs to 13 residues. Looked up from germline, CDR1 is ENHRY and CDR2 is SYGVKD. The DNA for the CDR3 is TGTGCCATCAGAGCTCAGGGGTTGTACGAGCAGTACTTC. Translating it yields CAIRAQGLYEQYF.

The chain joins TRBV27 to TRBJ1-1; D not resolved. The CDR3 contains 14 residues. Germline loops: CDR1 MNHEY, CDR2 SMNVEV (reference sequence). The germline V and J ends were trimmed by 2 bases and 1 base, with 8 bases remaining between them. The CDR3 nucleotides are TGTGCCAGCAGTTTAGGCCAACGGAACACTGAAGCTTTCTTT. It specifies CASSLGQRNTEAFF.

This clone has just a few counts. J is TRBJ1-5 and V is TRBV6-5; 8 nucleotides agree with TRBD1. The CDR3 covers 13 residues. V shed 11 bases and J 4 bases; nucleotides not matched to a gene: 7. Germline-derived CDR1 and CDR2 are MNHEY and SVGAGI. The CDR3 loop reads CAARTGLNQPQHF. The DNA for the CDR3 is TGTGCCGCGAGGACAGGGCTGAATCAGCCCCAGCATTTT.

The sample holds a few counts of this clone. The chain couples TRBV11-2 to TRBJ1-2; perhaps TRBD1 as D (6 bases). The CDR3 runs 14 residues. Germline V lookup: CDR1 SGHAT, CDR2 FQNNGV. The germline V and J ends were trimmed by 1 base and 7 bases, with 13 bases remaining between them. The chain's CDR3 is CASSLGTGQRGYTF. CDR3 bases: TGTGCCAGCAGCTTAGGAACAGGGCAGCGTGGCTACACCTTC. Together with reference TRBV11-2 and TRBJ1-2, the CDR3 gives the full variable domain: EAGVAQSPRYKIIEKRQSVAFWCNPISGHATLYWYQQILGQGPKLLIQFQNNGVVDDSQLPKDRFSAERLKGVDSTLKIQPAKLEDSAVYLCASSLGTGQRGYTFGSGTRLTVV.

This clone came up a few times. This chain connects TRBV5-4 to TRBJ2-2; the D gene is possibly TRBD1 (6 bases). Looked up from germline, CDR1 is SGHNT and CDR2 is YYREEE (reference sequence). The CDR3 loop spans 15 amino acids. The V end lost 4 bases, the J end lost 1 base, and 11 bases lay between the germline ends. The CDR3 reads CASSPVGGNTGELFF. The DNA of the CDR3 is TGTGCCAGCAGCCCCGTAGGGGGGAACACCGGGGAGCTGTTTTTT.

This clone was counted between two and nine times. The chain combines TRBV16 with TRBJ1-1, with TRBD1 matching over 8 bases. The CDR3 loop spans 15 amino acids. The germline gives CDR1 KGHSY, CDR2 FQNENV. V lost 0 bases and J lost 8; bases outside the gene matches: 8. The CDR3: CASSQSRTGFPEAFF. For the CDR3, the DNA is TGTGCCAGCAGCCAATCCCGGACAGGGTTTCCGGAAGCTTTCTTT.

This chain links TRBV9 with TRBJ2-1; D is undetermined. The CDR3 extends over 16 amino acids. Germline V gene sequence: CDR1 SGDLS, CDR2 YYNGEE. V lost 0 bases and J 4 bases, leaving 14 bases between the germline ends. CDR3 nucleotides: TGTGCCAGCAGCGTAGAGACGGGTCGTTCGTACAATGAGCAGTTCTTC. Protein product: CASSVETGRSYNEQFF.

V gene TRBV4-3 combines with J gene TRBJ1-5; D unclear. V lost 2 bases to trimming and J lost 5 bases, with 22 bases between them. The CDR3 is 18 amino acids. The germline V gene encodes CDR1 LGHNA and CDR2 YSLEER. CDR3 loop: CASSQRYHTSRGDQPQHF. In nucleotides, the CDR3 is TGCGCCAGCAGCCAACGATATCATACTAGCCGGGGAGATCAGCCCCAGCATTTT.

In DNA, the CDR3 is TGTGCCAGTCGCACAGGATCTCATGGCTACACCTTC. It encodes CASRTGSHGYTF. The V and J genes are TRBV2 and TRBJ1-2, with a weak D call TRBD1 (5 bases). The germline gives CDR1 SNHLY, CDR2 FYNNEI. This CDR3 comprises 12 residues. Between the trimmed V and J ends, which lost 9 bases and 6 bases, there was a span of 14 bases.

DNA of the CDR3: TGTGCCGGTTGGACCGGGACTAGCGGCGAGACCCAGTACTTC. It is translated as CAGWTGTSGETQYF. The chain has TRBV6-6 and TRBJ2-5; 11 nucleotides line up with TRBD2. The germline V gene has CDR1 MNHNY and CDR2 SVGAGI (reference sequence). Trimming at V came to 11 bases and at J to 5 bases, leaving 10 bases not matched to a gene. CDR3 length: 14 amino acids.